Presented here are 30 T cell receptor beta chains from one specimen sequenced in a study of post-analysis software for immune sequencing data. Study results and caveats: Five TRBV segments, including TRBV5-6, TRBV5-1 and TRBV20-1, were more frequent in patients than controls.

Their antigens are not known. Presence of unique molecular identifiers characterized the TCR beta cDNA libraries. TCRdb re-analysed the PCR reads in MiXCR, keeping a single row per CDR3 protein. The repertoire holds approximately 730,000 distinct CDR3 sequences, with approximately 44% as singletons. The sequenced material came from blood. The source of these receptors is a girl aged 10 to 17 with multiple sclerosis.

The CDR3 nucleotides are TGCGCCAGCAGCTACACAGGGGAACGCGAGCAGTACTTC. It is translated as CASSYTGEREQYF. The rearrangement joins TRBV5-1 to TRBJ2-7, with 7 bases fitting TRBD1. The germline V gene has CDR1 SGHRS and CDR2 YFSETQ. The CDR3 runs to 13 residues. With 3 bases clipped from V and 6 bases from J, the junction kept 6 bases outside the gene matches.

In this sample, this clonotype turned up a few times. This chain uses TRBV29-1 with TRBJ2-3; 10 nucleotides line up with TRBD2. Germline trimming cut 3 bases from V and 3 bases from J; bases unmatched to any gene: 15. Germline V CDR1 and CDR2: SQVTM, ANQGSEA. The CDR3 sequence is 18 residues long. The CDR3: CSVDRSEREGRFTDTQYF. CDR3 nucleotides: TGCAGCGTTGACCGGAGTGAGCGGGAGGGCCGTTTTACAGATACGCAGTATTTT.

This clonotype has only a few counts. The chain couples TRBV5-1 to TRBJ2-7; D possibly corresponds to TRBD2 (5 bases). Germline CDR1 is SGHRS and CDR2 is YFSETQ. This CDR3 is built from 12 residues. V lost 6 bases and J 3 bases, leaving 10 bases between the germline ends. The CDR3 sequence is CASKGANYEQYF. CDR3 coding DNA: TGCGCCAGCAAGGGAGCAAACTACGAGCAGTACTTC.

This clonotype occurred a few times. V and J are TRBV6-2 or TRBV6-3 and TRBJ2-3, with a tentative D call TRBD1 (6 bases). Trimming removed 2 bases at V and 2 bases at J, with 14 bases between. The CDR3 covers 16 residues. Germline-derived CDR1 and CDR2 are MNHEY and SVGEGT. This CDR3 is CASSYRPDRSTDTQYF. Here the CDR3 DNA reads TGTGCCAGCAGTTACAGACCGGACAGATCCACAGATACGCAGTATTTT.

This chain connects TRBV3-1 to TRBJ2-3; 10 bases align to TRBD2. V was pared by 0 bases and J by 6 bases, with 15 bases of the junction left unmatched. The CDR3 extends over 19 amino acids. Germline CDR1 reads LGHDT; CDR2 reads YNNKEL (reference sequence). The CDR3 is CASSQDRLAGPLFIDTQYF. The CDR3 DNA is TGTGCCAGCAGCCAAGACCGACTAGCGGGCCCGTTGTTTATCGATACGCAGTATTTT.

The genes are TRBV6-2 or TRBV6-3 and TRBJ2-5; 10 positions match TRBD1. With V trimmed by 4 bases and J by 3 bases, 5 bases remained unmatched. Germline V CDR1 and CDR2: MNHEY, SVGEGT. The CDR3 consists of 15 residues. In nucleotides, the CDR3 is TGTGCCAGCAGTTGGTCCGGGACAGGGGAAGAGACCCAGTACTTC. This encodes CASSWSGTGEETQYF.

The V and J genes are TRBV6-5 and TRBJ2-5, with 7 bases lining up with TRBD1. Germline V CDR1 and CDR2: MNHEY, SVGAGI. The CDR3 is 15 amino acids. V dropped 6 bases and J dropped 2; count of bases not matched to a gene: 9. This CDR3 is CASRKNSGGQETQYF. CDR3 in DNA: TGTGCCAGCAGGAAGAATTCAGGGGGTCAAGAGACCCAGTACTTC.

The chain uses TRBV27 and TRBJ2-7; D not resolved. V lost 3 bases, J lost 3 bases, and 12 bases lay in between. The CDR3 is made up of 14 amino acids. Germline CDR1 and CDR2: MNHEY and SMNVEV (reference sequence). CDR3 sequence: CASSLYQGDYEQYF. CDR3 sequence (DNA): TGTGCCAGCAGTTTGTACCAAGGAGACTACGAGCAGTACTTC.

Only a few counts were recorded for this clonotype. The CDR3 DNA is TGTGCCAGCAGCCTACTAGCGGGAGAGGCTAATGAGCAGTTCTTC. It encodes CASSLLAGEANEQFF. V is TRBV6-5 and J is TRBJ2-1; 11 bases are a match to TRBD2. CDR1 MNHEY and CDR2 SVGAGI come from the germline V gene. There are 15 residues in the CDR3. The ends lost 6 bases at V and 7 bases at J; junction bases unmatched: 8.

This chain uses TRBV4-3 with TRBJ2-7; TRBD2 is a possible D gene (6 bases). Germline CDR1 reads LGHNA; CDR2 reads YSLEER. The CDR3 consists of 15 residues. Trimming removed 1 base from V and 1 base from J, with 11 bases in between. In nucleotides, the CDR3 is TGCGCCAGCAGCCAAGGGCCCGGGAGATCCTACGAGCAGTACTTC. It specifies CASSQGPGRSYEQYF.

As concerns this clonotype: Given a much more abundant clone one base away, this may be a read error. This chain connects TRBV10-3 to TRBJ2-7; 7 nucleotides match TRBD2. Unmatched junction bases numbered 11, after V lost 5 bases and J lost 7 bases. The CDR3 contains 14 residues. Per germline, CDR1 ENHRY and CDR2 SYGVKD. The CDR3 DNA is TGTGCCATCAGTAGCGGGGCTTCCTACAATGAGCAGTACTTC. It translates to CAISSGASYNEQYF.

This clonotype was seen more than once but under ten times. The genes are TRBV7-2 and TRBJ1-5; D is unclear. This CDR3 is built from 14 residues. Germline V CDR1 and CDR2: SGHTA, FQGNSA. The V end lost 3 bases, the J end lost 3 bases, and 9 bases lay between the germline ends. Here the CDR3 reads CASSFSGNNQPQHF. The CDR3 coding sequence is TGTGCCAGCAGCTTCTCCGGGAACAATCAGCCCCAGCATTTT.

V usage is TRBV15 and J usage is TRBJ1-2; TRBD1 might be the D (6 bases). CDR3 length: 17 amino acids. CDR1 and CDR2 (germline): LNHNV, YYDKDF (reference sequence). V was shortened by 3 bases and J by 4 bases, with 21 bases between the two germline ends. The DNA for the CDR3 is TGTGCCACCAGCAGTCCTTTAGGTGGGGGCCGTGGCTATGGCTACACCTTC. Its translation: CATSSPLGGGRGYGYTF. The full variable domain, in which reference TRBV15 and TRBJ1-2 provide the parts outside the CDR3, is DAMVIQNPRYQVTQFGKPVTLSCSQTLNHNVMYWYQQKSSQAPKLLFHYYDKDFNNEADTPDNFQSRRPNTSFCFLDIRSPGLGDTAMYLCATSSPLGGGRGYGYTFGSGTRLTVV.

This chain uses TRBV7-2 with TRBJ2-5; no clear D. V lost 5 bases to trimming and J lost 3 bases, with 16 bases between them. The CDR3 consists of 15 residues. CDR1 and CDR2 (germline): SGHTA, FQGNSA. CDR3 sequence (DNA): TGTGCCAGCAGCAGAGACGGCCTGACCGAAGAGACCCAGTACTTC. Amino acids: CASSRDGLTEETQYF.

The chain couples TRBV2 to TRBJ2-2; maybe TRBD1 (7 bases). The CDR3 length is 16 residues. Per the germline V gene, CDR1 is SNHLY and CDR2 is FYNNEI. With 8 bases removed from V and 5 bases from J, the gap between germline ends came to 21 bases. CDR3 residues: CASEDGPGGGTGELFF. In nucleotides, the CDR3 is TGTGCCAGCGAGGACGGGCCAGGGGGAGGAACCGGGGAGCTGTTTTTT.

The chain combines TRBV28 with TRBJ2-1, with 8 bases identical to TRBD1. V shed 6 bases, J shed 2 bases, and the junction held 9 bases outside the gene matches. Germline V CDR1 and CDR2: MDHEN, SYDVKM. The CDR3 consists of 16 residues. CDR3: CASSAPTGATYNEQFF. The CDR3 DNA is TGTGCCAGCAGCGCACCGACAGGGGCAACCTACAATGAGCAGTTCTTC.

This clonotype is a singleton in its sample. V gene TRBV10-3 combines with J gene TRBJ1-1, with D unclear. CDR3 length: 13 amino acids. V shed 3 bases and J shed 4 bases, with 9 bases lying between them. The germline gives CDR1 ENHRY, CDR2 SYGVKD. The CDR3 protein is CAISDTLCTEAFF. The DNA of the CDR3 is TGTGCCATCAGTGATACTCTGTGCACTGAAGCTTTCTTT.

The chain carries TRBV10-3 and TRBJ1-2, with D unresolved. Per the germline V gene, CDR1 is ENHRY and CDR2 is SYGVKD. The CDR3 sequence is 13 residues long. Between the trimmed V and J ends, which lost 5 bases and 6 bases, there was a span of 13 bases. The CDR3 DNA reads TGTGCCATCAGTCCTAAGGGAGTCGATGGCTACACCTTC. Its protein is CAISPKGVDGYTF.

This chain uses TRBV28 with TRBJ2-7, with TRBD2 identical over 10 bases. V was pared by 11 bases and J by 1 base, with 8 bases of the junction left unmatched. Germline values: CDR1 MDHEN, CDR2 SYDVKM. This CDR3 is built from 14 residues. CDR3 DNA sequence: TGTGCCGTACAGGAGGGACTAGCGTCCTACGAGCAGTACTTC. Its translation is CAVQEGLASYEQYF. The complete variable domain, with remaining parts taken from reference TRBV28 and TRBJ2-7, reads DVKVTQSSRYLVKRTGEKVFLECVQDMDHENMFWYRQDPGLGLRLIYFSYDVKMKEKGDIPEGYSVSREKKERFSLILESASTNQTSMYLCAVQEGLASYEQYFGPGTRLTVT.

The CDR3 coding sequence is TGTGCCAGCAGTGTCCCTAGCGGGAGGGCCTACAATGAGCAGTTCTTC. The encoded protein is CASSVPSGRAYNEQFF. The V and J genes are TRBV25-1 and TRBJ2-1; TRBD2 aligns across 12 bases. Germline-derived CDR1 and CDR2 are MGHDK and SYGVNS. The CDR3 contains 16 residues. The junction had 3 bases not matched to a gene; V was cut back by 4 bases and J by 2 bases.

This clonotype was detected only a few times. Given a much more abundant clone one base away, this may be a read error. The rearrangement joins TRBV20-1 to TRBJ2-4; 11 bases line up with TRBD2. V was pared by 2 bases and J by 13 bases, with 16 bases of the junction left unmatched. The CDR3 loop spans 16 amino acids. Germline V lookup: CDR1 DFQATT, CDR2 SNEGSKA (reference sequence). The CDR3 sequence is CSARPPIGLAGNEQYF. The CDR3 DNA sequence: TGCAGTGCTAGACCCCCAATCGGACTAGCGGGCAATGAGCAGTACTTC.

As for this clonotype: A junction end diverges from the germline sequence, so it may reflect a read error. The CDR3 sequence is CASSWDRSSHEQYF. The CDR3 DNA sequence: TGTGCCAGCAGTTGGGACAGAAGCTCCCACGAGCAGTACTTC. The chain has TRBV27 and TRBJ2-7, with 7 bases aligning to TRBD1. The CDR3 covers 14 residues. Looked up from germline, CDR1 is MNHEY and CDR2 is SMNVEV (reference sequence).

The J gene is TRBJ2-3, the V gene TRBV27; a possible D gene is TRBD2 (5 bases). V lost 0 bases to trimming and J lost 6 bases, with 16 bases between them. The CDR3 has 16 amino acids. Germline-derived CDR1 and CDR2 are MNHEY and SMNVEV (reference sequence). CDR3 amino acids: CASSLSPSPGSDTQYF. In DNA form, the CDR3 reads TGTGCCAGCAGTTTATCGCCTAGCCCGGGGTCGGATACGCAGTATTTT.

The chain's CDR3 is CASSPRRENEQYF. CDR3 bases: TGTGCCAGCAGCCCCCGTCGGGAAAACGAGCAGTACTTC. The chain employs TRBV6-6 and TRBJ2-7; tentatively, D is TRBD2 (5 bases). The V gene's germline CDR1 is MNHNY and CDR2 SVGAGI (reference sequence). Trimming pared 6 bases from V and 5 bases from J, leaving 14 bases between. The CDR3 contains 13 residues.

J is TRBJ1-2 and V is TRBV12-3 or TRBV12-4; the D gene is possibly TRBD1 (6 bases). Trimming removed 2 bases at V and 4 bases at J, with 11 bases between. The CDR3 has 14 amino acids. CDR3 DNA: TGTGCCAGCAGTTTATATGGACAGTCCTATGGCTACACCTTC. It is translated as CASSLYGQSYGYTF.

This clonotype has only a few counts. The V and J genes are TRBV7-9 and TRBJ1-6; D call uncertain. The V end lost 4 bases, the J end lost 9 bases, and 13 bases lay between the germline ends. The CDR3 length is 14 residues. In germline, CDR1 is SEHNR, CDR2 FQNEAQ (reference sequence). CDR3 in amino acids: CASSSGAASSPLHF. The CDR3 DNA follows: TGTGCCAGCAGCTCGGGAGCGGCGAGTTCACCCCTCCACTTT.

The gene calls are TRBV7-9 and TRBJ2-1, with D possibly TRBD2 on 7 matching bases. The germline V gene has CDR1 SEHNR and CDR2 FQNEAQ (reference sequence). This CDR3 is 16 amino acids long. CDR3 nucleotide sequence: TGTGTCACCGGGGGGCGAGAATCCCACTCCTACAATGAGCAGTTCTTC. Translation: CVTGGRESHSYNEQFF.

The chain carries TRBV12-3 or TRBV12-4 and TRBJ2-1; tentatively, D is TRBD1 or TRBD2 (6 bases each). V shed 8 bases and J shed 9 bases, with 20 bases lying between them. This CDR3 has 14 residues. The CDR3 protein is CASRPVRGRGEQFF. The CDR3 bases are TGTGCCAGCCGGCCGGTACGGGGGCGGGGTGAGCAGTTCTTC.

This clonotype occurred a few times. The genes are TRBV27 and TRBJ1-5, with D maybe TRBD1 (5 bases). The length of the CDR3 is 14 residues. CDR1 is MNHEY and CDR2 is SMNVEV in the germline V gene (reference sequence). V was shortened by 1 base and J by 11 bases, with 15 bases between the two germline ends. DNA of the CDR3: TGTGCCAGCAGTTTATGGGGCGGATCTTCGGCCCAGCATTTT. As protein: CASSLWGGSSAQHF.

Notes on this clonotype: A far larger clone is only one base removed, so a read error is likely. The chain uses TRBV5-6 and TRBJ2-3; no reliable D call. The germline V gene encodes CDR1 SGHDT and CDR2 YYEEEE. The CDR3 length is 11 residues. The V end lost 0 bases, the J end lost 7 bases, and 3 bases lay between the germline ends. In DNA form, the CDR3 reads TGTGCCAGCAGCTTGGAAAATACGCAGTATTTT. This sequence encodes CASSLENTQYF.